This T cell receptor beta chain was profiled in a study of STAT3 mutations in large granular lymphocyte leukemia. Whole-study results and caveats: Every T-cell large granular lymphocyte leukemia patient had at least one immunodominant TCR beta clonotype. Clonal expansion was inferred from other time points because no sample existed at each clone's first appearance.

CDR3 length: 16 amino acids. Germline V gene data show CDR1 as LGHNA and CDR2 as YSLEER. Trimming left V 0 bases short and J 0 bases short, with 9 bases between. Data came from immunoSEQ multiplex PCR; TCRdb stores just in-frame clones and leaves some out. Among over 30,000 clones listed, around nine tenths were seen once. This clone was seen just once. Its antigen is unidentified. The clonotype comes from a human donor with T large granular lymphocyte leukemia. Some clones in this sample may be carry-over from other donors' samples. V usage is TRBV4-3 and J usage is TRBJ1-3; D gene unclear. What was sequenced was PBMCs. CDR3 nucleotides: TGCGCCAGCAGCCAAGACCCGAACGACTCTGGAAACACCATATATTTT. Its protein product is CASSQDPNDSGNTIYF.